The source of this T cell receptor beta chain is a study of T cells after yellow fever vaccination. Study outcomes and limitations: Detected again after the booster were most primary-vaccination clones, at 95% to 98% CD4 and approximately 85% CD8.

TCRdb used MiXCR to reprocess the 5' RACE reads, holding one entry per CDR3 protein. This table has 300,000 to 350,000 distinct CDR3 sequences, 3% to 4.5% appearing once. As for this clonotype: The antigen is unknown.

The receptor's source is a man aged 18 to 29 who received the YFV17D yellow fever vaccine. The material was PBMCs, obtained 5 days after the yellow fever booster vaccination.

The CDR3 DNA follows: TGTGCCAGCAGAACTACACCCGGGACTAGCGGACCAATAAACTACAATGAGCAGTTCTTC. It translates to CASRTTPGTSGPINYNEQFF. The genes are TRBV6-5 and TRBJ2-1; 11 bases align to TRBD2. J gave up 3 bases and V 6 bases, and 19 bases lay outside the gene matches. Germline V gene data show CDR1 as MNHEY and CDR2 as SVGAGI. CDR3 size: 20 residues.